One T cell receptor beta chain is described in this entry. The source of the sample is a study of blood T cell repertoires in COVID-19. The CDR3 runs to 17 residues. The V gene end was trimmed by 3 bases and the J gene end by 3 bases; junction bases not matched to a gene: 10. Germline V gene lookup returns CDR1 SGHRS and CDR2 YFSETQ. The method was immunoSEQ multiplex PCR; TCRdb's version includes in-frame clones alone and lacks a portion of them. The sample gives approximately 210,000 clones, around four fifths of which show up once; 2.5% to 3% is in the top ten. The sequence was obtained from a woman between 65 and 79 years old with active or convalescent COVID-19. What was sequenced was peripheral blood. The V gene is TRBV5-1, the J gene TRBJ1-3; 9 nucleotides match TRBD1. The CDR3 sequence: CASSSRGTGGFGNTIYF. Here the CDR3 DNA reads TGCGCCAGCAGCTCAAGGGGTACAGGGGGCTTTGGAAACACCATATATTTT.